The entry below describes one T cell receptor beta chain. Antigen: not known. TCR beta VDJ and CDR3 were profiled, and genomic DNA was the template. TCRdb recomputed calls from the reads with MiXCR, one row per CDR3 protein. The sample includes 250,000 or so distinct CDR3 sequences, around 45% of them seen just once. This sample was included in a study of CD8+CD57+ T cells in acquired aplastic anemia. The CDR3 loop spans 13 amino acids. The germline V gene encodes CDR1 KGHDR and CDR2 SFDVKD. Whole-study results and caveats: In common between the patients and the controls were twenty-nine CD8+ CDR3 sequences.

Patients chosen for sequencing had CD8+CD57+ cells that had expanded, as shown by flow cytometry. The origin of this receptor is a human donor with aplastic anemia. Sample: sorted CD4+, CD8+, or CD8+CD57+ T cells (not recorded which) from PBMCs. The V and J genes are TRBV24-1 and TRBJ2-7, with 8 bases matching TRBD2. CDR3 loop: CARWRGDDYEQYF. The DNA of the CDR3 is TGTGCTAGGTGGCGGGGGGACGACTACGAGCAGTACTTC.